This T cell receptor beta chain was identified in a study of T-cell reconstitution after alpha-beta-depleted transplantation in children (dated by TCRdb to 2016 to 2017). A note on the overall study: Using TCR repertoire profiling, the study quantitatively followed how T-cell immune reconstitution unfolded in children after TCRalphabeta/CD19-depleted allogeneic hematopoietic cell transplantation. The research as a whole found: In some patients, high TCRbeta diversity at day 60 was attributed to recipient T cells and intrathymic progenitors that had survived conditioning. The apparently early recovery of alphabetaT-cell counts about two months after transplant reportedly depended on only several hundred rapidly expanded clones that came from non-depleted graft cells. Over the following months the frequencies of hyperexpanded clones went down, and after one year T-cell counts and TCRbeta diversity were mostly credited to newly produced T cells.

Regarding this clonotype: No cognate antigen has been identified for it. There are no base qualities to consult, and no much larger clone falls within one base.

Read against the paper, the sample's treatment or condition label means: allogeneic hematopoietic cell transplantation with graft depleted of TCRalphabeta T cells and CD19 B cells. The children who served as transplant recipients had been given grafts of TCRalphabeta/CD19-depleted allogeneic hematopoietic cells. V is pared back by 0 bases and J by 6 bases, with 2 bases lying between the germline termini. The CDR3 spans 11 residues, from the cysteine through the phenylalanine. Only the CDR3 portion is preserved as DNA: 33 bases, with reading frame beginning at the first base. In the germline V gene, CDR1 corresponds to KGHDR and CDR2 to SFDVKD. Library preparation used PCR. For sequencing, an Illumina HiSeq 2500 was employed. To normalize quantification of the TCRbeta repertoire, the TCR libraries were built with molecular barcoding that relied on unique molecular identifiers. TCRdb handled the public reads itself, with Q25 trimming in fastp and clone calling in MiXCR, and kept productive beta chains. Merged by CDR3 protein, the rows form single entries marked with the most common genes and DNA. The sample includes a few hundred thousand distinct CDR3 sequences, with over 20% observed a single time. Jointly, the top ten make up around a third of the sample.

The sequence joins TRBV24-1 to TRBJ2-7; there is no confident call for the D gene. The source material was PBMCs, sampled before TCRalphabeta/CD19-depleted stem cell transplant. This TCR was sampled from a boy under two years old with Wiskott-Aldrich syndrome, due to receive a stem cell transplant. The CDR3: CATSDLFEQYF. The DNA sequence reads TGTGCCACCAGTGATTTGTTCGAGCAGTACTTC.